A single sample is the source of the 28 T cell receptor beta chains below, sequenced in a study of vaccination effects on CD4 cells after COVID-19. Profiling relied on immunoSEQ multiplex PCR, and the TCRdb table lists in-frame clones only, not all of them. In the table there are more than 15,000 clones, about 76% of which are singletons. After expansion with viral peptide pools in the ViraFEST assay, antigen-specific CD4+ T cells were sequenced. Following a roughly 11-day culture, CD4+ T cells were purified. Their SARS-CoV-2 infection, verified by PCR, occurred between March and December 2020. The participants, recipients of two vaccine doses, got either BNT162b2 or mRNA-1273. Antigens for these TCRs are unknown. The specimen comprised CD4+ T cells from PBMCs cultured with SARS-CoV-2 spike peptides, sampled after COVID-19 vaccination. These receptors all stem from a human donor who had a prior SARS-CoV-2 infection.

This rearrangement joins TRBV5-1 to TRBJ2-3; 14 positions agree with TRBD2. This CDR3 comprises 16 residues. CDR1 and CDR2 from the germline V gene are SGHRS and YFSETQ. V lost 4 bases, J lost 5 bases, and 6 bases stayed unmatched. The CDR3 reads CASSLGLAGGLDTQYF. The CDR3 DNA follows: TGCGCCAGCAGCCTCGGACTAGCGGGGGGTTTAGATACGCAGTATTTT.

This sequence joins TRBV14 and TRBJ1-2; maybe TRBD1 (6 bases). Germline CDR1 reads SGHDN; CDR2 reads FVKESK. Trimming pared 3 bases from V and 7 bases from J, leaving 12 bases between. This CDR3 region has 13 residues. CDR3 in amino acids: CASSQIQGLGYTF. CDR3 sequence (DNA): TGTGCCAGCAGCCAGATACAGGGTCTTGGCTACACCTTC. The whole variable domain, remainder taken from reference TRBV14 and TRBJ1-2, is EAGVTQFPSHSVIEKGQTVTLRCDPISGHDNLYWYRRVMGKEIKFLLHFVKESKQDESGMPNNRFLAERTGGTYSTLKVQPAELEDSGVYFCASSQIQGLGYTFGSGTRLTVV.

This clone was seen a handful of times. The V and J genes are TRBV7-2 and TRBJ2-1; TRBD2 aligns across 7 bases. This CDR3 is 14 amino acids long. V shed 2 bases and J 5 bases; nucleotides not matched to a gene: 3. Germline V gene lookup returns CDR1 SGHTA and CDR2 FQGNSA. The CDR3 region is CASSLRRGDNEQFF. The CDR3 DNA is TGTGCCAGCAGCTTACGCCGGGGGGACAATGAGCAGTTCTTC.

This chain uses TRBV5-4 with TRBJ1-2; D is unresolved. Germline V CDR1 and CDR2: SGHNT, YYREEE (reference sequence). V dropped 0 bases and J dropped 8 bases, with 11 bases sitting between them. The CDR3 spans 13 residues. For the CDR3, the DNA is TGTGCCAGCAGCTTGGACACGGTTTGGGGCTACACCTTC. Protein product: CASSLDTVWGYTF.

The chain uses TRBV30 and TRBJ1-1; D uncertain. Trimming took off 8 bases at V and 0 bases at J, with 28 bases between the two ends. Germline lookup yields CDR1 GTSNPN and CDR2 SVGIG (reference sequence). CDR3 length: 18 residues. CDR3 sequence: CARPPPGPPSNLNTEAFF. CDR3 bases: TGTGCCCGACCACCACCCGGGCCACCCTCTAACTTGAACACTGAAGCTTTCTTT.

This clone has more than one count but fewer than ten. V is TRBV7-9 and J is TRBJ2-7; D not resolved. V lost 2 bases, J lost 0 bases, and 8 bases lay in between. CDR1 is SEHNR and CDR2 is FQNEAQ in the germline V gene (reference sequence). The CDR3 consists of 14 residues. The CDR3 DNA is TGTGCCAGCAGCTTAACCAGGAGCTCCTACGAGCAGTACTTC. Translated, it gives CASSLTRSSYEQYF. The whole variable domain, filled in from reference TRBV7-9 and TRBJ2-7, reads DTGVSQNPRHKITKRGQNVTFRCDPISEHNRLYWYRQTLGQGPEFLTYFQNEAQLEKSRLLSDRFSAERPKGSFSTLEIQRTEQGDSAMYLCASSLTRSSYEQYFGPGTRLTVT.

The chain recombines TRBV10-3 with TRBJ1-2; D remains ambiguous. V gave up 4 bases and J gave up 6 bases, with 9 bases separating them. The length of the CDR3 is 12 residues. Germline lookup yields CDR1 ENHRY and CDR2 SYGVKD. The CDR3 DNA reads as TGTGCCATCAGTGCTTCCGGGGATGGCTACACCTTC. This encodes CAISASGDGYTF.

V usage is TRBV11-3 and J usage is TRBJ1-3; 7 bases are shared with TRBD1. CDR3 length: 13 residues. Germline V gene sequence: CDR1 SGHNT, CDR2 YENEEA. Trimming at V came to 8 bases and at J to 4 bases, leaving 5 bases not matched to a gene. This CDR3 reads CASGAGQGNTIYF. The CDR3 DNA follows: TGTGCCAGCGGAGCGGGACAGGGAAACACCATATATTTT.

This clone appeared a single time. The chain links TRBV11-2 to TRBJ2-2; 7 nucleotides match TRBD2. The CDR3 has 14 amino acids. After removal of 8 bases from V and 4 bases from J, the junction contained 7 bases not matched to a gene. The germline V gene has CDR1 SGHAT and CDR2 FQNNGV. The CDR3: CASLRDYGTGELFF. CDR3 sequence (DNA): TGTGCCAGCTTGCGGGACTACGGCACCGGGGAGCTGTTTTTT.

This rearrangement joins TRBV3-1 (or the pseudogene TRBV3-2) to TRBJ2-1; D not certain. V was cut by 6 bases and J by 0 bases, with 9 bases left in between. Per the germline V gene, CDR1 is LGHDT and CDR2 is YNNKEL (reference sequence). There are 14 residues in the CDR3. CDR3 nucleotides: TGTGCCAGCAGTGTGCGGAGCTCCTACAATGAGCAGTTCTTC. Its translation: CASSVRSSYNEQFF.

The rearrangement uses TRBV9 and TRBJ2-2; 8 bases line up with TRBD2. J gave up 6 bases and V 0 bases, and 10 bases lay outside the gene matches. Germline V gene data show CDR1 as SGDLS and CDR2 as YYNGEE. The CDR3 spans 17 residues. The CDR3 loop reads CASSVASGRGFAGELFF. The CDR3 DNA reads TGTGCCAGCAGCGTAGCCAGCGGGAGAGGTTTTGCCGGGGAGCTGTTTTTT.

The V gene is TRBV5-8, the J gene TRBJ2-3; 10 bases fit TRBD2. Germline V gene data show CDR1 as SGHTS and CDR2 as YDEGEE. The V segment lost 4 bases and the J segment 6 bases; nucleotides outside the gene matches: 11. The CDR3 has 16 amino acids. The CDR3 loop is CASSPWGGTSVDTQYF. The CDR3 region has the DNA TGTGCCAGCAGCCCATGGGGCGGGACTAGCGTTGATACGCAGTATTTT.

This chain uses TRBV7-3 with TRBJ1-1; D not resolved. This CDR3 is built from 13 residues. CDR1 and CDR2 (germline): SGHTA, FQGTGA. V was clipped by 1 base and J by 11 bases, with 14 bases between them. CDR3 in DNA: TGTGCCAGCAGCTTAAACCCGTCTCTAAGGGCTTTCTTT. This codes for CASSLNPSLRAFF.

The chain uses TRBV5-1 and TRBJ2-3; 9 bases fit TRBD2. J gave up 2 bases and V 0 bases, and 4 bases lay outside the gene matches. CDR1 SGHRS and CDR2 YFSETQ come from the germline V gene. This CDR3 spans 16 amino acids. This CDR3 is CASSLGRTSDTDTQYF. Here the CDR3 DNA reads TGCGCCAGCAGCTTGGGTCGGACTAGCGACACAGATACGCAGTATTTT.

DNA of the CDR3: TGTGCCAGCACAAATCCTAGCGGGAGATCCGATACGCAGTATTTT. The encoded protein is CASTNPSGRSDTQYF. The J gene is TRBJ2-3, the V gene TRBV2, with 10 bases identical to TRBD2. CDR1 and CDR2 from the germline V gene are SNHLY and FYNNEI. This CDR3 has 15 residues. V lost 7 bases and J lost 6; bases outside the gene matches: 10.

The chain is built from TRBV6-1 and TRBJ2-7; a weak D match, TRBD2 (6 bases). The CDR3 runs to 17 residues. V lost 1 base to trimming and J lost 0 bases, with 16 bases between them. The V gene's germline CDR1 is MNHNS and CDR2 SASEGT. CDR3 region: CASSEEGTASFSYEQYF. CDR3 in DNA: TGTGCCAGCAGTGAAGAGGGGACTGCCAGTTTCTCCTACGAGCAGTACTTC.

This clone came up a few times. The chain combines TRBV18 with TRBJ2-7; 8 positions agree with TRBD2. The CDR3 has 13 amino acids. The V gene end was trimmed by 3 bases and the J gene end by 6 bases; junction bases not matched to a gene: 4. Germline V gene data show CDR1 as KGHSH and CDR2 as LQKENI. CDR3 protein: CASSPPGGGEQYF. The CDR3 DNA sequence: TGTGCCAGCTCACCGCCCGGGGGGGGCGAGCAGTACTTC.

This clone was detected only a few times. This sequence joins TRBV20-1 and TRBJ1-4; no clear D gene. There are 11 residues in the CDR3. Germline CDR1 and CDR2: DFQATT and SNEGSKA (reference sequence). Trimming shortened V by 6 bases and J by 12 bases, and 14 bases separated the two germline ends. This CDR3 is CSASPLRELFF. The DNA of the CDR3 is TGCAGTGCCAGCCCCCTTCGGGAACTGTTTTTT.

The CDR3 protein is CASSEQGEETQYF. CDR3 nucleotide sequence: TGTGCCAGCAGTGAGCAGGGGGAGGAGACCCAGTACTTC. This rearrangement joins TRBV2 to TRBJ2-5; 7 bases match TRBD1. This CDR3 has 13 residues. Germline trimming cut 3 bases from V and 5 bases from J; bases unmatched to any gene: 3. The germline V gene has CDR1 SNHLY and CDR2 FYNNEI.

This clone occurred once. The chain employs TRBV6-5 and TRBJ2-7; TRBD1 is a possible D gene (5 bases). Trimming removed 8 bases from V and 2 bases from J, with 10 bases in between. The germline V gene has CDR1 MNHEY and CDR2 SVGAGI. The CDR3 consists of 12 residues. This CDR3 reads CASWGSAYEQYF. In DNA, the CDR3 is TGTGCCAGCTGGGGCAGCGCCTACGAGCAGTACTTC.

The genes are TRBV9 and TRBJ1-2; D possibly corresponds to TRBD1 (5 bases). The ends were cut back, 4 bases at V and 3 bases at J, with 22 bases in the middle. From germline, CDR1 is SGDLS and CDR2 YYNGEE. This CDR3 is built from 17 residues. The CDR3 loop is CASSPYQTVRDYYGYTF. The CDR3 DNA sequence: TGTGCCAGCAGCCCTTACCAGACAGTTCGGGATTACTATGGCTACACCTTC. Full variable domain (outside the CDR3, taken from reference TRBV9 and TRBJ1-2): DSGVTQTPKHLITATGQRVTLRCSPRSGDLSVYWYQQSLDQGLQFLIQYYNGEERAKGNILERFSAQQFPDLHSELNLSSLELGDSALYFCASSPYQTVRDYYGYTFGSGTRLTVV.

The rearrangement links TRBV19 to TRBJ2-3; 9 nucleotides agree with TRBD1. Germline CDR1 is LNHDA and CDR2 is SQIVND (reference sequence). The CDR3 consists of 15 residues. V trimming: 10 bases; J trimming: 5 bases; junction bases outside the gene matches: 13. As DNA, the CDR3 is TGTGCCACGTGGACCACAGGGGGCTCAGGAGATACGCAGTATTTT. Protein: CATWTTGGSGDTQYF.

In DNA form, the CDR3 reads TGTGCCAGCTCACCACTACCGGGACTGCTGAACACTGAAGCTTTCTTT. This codes for CASSPLPGLLNTEAFF. This chain links TRBV18 with TRBJ1-1, with D possibly matching TRBD1 (5 bases). From germline, CDR1 is KGHSH and CDR2 LQKENI. The CDR3 spans 16 residues. Trimming took off 1 base at V and 0 bases at J, with 12 bases between the two ends.

The sample holds a few counts of this clone. The gene calls are TRBV7-9 and TRBJ2-3; the match to TRBD2 covers 10 bases. Germline V gene lookup returns CDR1 SEHNR and CDR2 FQNEAQ (reference sequence). J was trimmed by 10 bases and V by 3 bases; bases with no gene match: 10. This CDR3 has 15 amino acids. The CDR3 nucleotides are TGTGCCAGCAGCTTTCCTGAGCGGGAGGGCCCAGCGCAGTATTTT. It translates to CASSFPEREGPAQYF.

In this sample, this clone turned up once. The genes are TRBV6-2 or TRBV6-3 and TRBJ1-2; the D gene is possibly TRBD1 (5 bases). The CDR3 sequence is 13 residues long. CDR1 and CDR2 from the germline V gene are MNHEY and SVGEGT. V lost 6 bases and J lost 7, with 15 bases in between. The DNA for the CDR3 is TGTGCCAGCAGCCCTTCGCAGGGTACTGGCTACACCTTC. As protein: CASSPSQGTGYTF.

This clone was recorded once. The V call is TRBV29-1, the J call TRBJ1-2; D is unclear. The CDR3 totals 9 residues. In germline, CDR1 is SQVTM, CDR2 ANQGSEA. V was cut by 3 bases and J by 8 bases, with 4 bases left in between. Here the CDR3 reads CSVDRGYTF. The CDR3 DNA is TGCAGCGTTGATAGAGGCTACACCTTC.

The V call is TRBV5-5, the J call TRBJ2-1; 9 nucleotides agree with TRBD1. Germline assignment: CDR1 SGHKS and CDR2 YYEKEE (reference sequence). There are 13 residues in the CDR3. V lost 2 bases to trimming and J lost 7 bases; unmatched junction nucleotides: 1. This CDR3 reads CASSLGQGNEQFF. The CDR3 nucleotides are TGTGCCAGCAGCTTAGGACAGGGGAATGAGCAGTTCTTC.

This chain connects TRBV19 to TRBJ2-5, with a weak D call TRBD2 (5 bases). Germline loops: CDR1 LNHDA, CDR2 SQIVND (reference sequence). This CDR3 comprises 15 residues. V lost 8 bases, J lost 5 bases, and 21 bases lay in between. CDR3 protein: CASSQDRGIGETQYF. CDR3 bases: TGTGCCAGTTCCCAGGACCGGGGTATAGGGGAGACCCAGTACTTC.